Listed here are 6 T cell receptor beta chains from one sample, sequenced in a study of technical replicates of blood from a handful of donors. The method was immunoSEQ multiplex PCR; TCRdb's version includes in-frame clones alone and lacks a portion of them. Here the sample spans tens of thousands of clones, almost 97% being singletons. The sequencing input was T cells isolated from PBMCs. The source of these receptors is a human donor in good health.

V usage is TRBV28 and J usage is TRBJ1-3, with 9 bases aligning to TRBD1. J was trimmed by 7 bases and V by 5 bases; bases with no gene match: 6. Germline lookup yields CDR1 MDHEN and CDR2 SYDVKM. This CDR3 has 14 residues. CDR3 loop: CASSPGTGWNTIYF. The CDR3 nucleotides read TGTGCCAGCAGTCCAGGGACAGGGTGGAACACCATATATTTT. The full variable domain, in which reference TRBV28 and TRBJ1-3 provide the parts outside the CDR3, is DVKVTQSSRYLVKRTGEKVFLECVQDMDHENMFWYRQDPGLGLRLIYFSYDVKMKEKGDIPEGYSVSREKKERFSLILESASTNQTSMYLCASSPGTGWNTIYFGEGSWLTVV.

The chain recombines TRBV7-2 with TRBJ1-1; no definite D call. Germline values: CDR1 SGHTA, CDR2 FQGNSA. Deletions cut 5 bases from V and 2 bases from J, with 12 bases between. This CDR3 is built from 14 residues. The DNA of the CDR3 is TGTGCCAGCAGCCGACAAGTCGGAAACACTGAAGCTTTCTTT. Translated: CASSRQVGNTEAFF.

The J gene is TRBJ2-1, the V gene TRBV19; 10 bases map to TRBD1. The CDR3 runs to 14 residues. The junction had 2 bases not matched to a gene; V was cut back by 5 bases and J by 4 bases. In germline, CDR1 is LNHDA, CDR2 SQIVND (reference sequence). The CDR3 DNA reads TGTGCCAGTAGTGTGGGACAGGGGTACAATGAGCAGTTCTTC. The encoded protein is CASSVGQGYNEQFF.

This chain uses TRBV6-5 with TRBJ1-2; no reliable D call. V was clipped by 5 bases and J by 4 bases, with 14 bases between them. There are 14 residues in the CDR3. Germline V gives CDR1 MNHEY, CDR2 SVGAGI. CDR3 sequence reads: CASSRDFLGYGYTF. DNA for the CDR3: TGTGCCAGCAGTCGCGACTTTTTAGGCTATGGCTACACCTTC.

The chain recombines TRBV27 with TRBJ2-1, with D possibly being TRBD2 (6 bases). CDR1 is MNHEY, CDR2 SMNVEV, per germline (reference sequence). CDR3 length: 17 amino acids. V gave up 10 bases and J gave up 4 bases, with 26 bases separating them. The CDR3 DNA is TGTGCCACCCACCCAGAGGAAGTAGCGGCTTCATACAATGAGCAGTTCTTC. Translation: CATHPEEVAASYNEQFF.

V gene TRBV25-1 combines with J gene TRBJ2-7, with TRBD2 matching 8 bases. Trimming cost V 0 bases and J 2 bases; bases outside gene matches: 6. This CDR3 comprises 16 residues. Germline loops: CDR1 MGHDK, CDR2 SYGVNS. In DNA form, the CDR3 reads TGTGCCAGCAGTGAATATGGGCTAGCGGGTGCCTACGAGCAGTACTTC. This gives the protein CASSEYGLAGAYEQYF.